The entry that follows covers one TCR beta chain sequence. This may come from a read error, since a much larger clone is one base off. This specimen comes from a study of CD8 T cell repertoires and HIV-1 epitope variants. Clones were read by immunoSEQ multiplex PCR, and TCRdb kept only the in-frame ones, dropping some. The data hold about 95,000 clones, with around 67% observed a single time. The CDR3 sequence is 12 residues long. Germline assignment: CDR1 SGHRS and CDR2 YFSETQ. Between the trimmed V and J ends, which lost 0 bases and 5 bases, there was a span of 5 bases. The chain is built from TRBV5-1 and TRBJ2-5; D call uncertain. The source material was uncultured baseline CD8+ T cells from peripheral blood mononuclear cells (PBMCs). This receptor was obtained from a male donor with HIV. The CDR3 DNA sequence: TGCGCCAGCAGCTTGGCGAGGGAGACCCAGTACTTC. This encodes CASSLARETQYF.